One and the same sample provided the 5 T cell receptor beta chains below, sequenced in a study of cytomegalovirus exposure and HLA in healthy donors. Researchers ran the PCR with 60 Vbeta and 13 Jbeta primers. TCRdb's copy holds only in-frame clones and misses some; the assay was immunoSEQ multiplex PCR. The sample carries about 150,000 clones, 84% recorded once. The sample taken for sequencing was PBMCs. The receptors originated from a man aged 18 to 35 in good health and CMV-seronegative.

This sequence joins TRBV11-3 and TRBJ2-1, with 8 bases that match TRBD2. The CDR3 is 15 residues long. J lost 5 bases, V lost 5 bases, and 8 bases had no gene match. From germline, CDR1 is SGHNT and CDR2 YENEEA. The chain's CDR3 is CASSQWSGSNNEQFF. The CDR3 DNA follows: TGTGCCAGCAGCCAGTGGAGCGGGAGCAACAATGAGCAGTTCTTC.

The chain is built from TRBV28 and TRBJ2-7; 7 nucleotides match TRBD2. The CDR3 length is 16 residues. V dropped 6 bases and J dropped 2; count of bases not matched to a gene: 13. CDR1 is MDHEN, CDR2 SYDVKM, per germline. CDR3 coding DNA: TGTGCCAGCAGCTCCCTCCGGCTAGCGGTACCCTACGAGCAGTACTTC. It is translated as CASSSLRLAVPYEQYF.

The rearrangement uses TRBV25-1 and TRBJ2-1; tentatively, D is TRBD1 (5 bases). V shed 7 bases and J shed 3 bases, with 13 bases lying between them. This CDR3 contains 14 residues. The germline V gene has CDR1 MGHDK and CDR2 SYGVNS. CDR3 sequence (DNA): TGTGCCAGCATGGACGGGCAGGGCTACAATGAGCAGTTCTTC. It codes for CASMDGQGYNEQFF.

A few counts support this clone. In DNA, the CDR3 is TGTGCCAGCAGCTTACAGTCCGGACAGGCGAAGCAGTACTTC. Protein product: CASSLQSGQAKQYF. This chain connects TRBV7-9 to TRBJ2-7; TRBD1 matches 7 bases. The CDR3 is 14 residues long. Trimming took 2 bases from V and 8 from J; bases not matched to a gene: 9. CDR1 and CDR2 from the germline V gene are SEHNR and FQNEAQ (reference sequence).

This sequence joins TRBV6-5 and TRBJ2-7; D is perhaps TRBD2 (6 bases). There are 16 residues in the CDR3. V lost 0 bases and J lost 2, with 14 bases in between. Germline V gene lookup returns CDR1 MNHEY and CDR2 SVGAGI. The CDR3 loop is CASSYSFVGEAYEQYF. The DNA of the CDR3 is TGTGCCAGCAGTTACTCGTTCGTGGGGGAGGCCTACGAGCAGTACTTC.